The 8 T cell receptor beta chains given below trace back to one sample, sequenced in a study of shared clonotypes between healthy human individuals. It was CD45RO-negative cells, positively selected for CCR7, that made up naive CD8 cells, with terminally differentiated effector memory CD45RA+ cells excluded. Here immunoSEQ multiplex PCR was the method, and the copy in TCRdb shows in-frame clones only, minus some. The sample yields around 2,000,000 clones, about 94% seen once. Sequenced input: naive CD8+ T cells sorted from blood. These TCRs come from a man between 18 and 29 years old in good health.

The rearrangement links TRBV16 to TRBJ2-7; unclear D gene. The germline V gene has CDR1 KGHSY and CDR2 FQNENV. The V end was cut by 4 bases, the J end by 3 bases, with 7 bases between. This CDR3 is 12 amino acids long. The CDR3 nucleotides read TGTGCCAGCAGCCTCGTAGTCTACGAGCAGTACTTC. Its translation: CASSLVVYEQYF.

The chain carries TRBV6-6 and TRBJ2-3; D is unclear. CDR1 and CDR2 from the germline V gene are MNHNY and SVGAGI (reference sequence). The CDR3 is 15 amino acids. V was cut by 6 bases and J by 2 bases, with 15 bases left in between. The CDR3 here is CASSDAYYNTDTQYF. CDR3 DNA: TGTGCCAGCAGCGACGCATATTACAACACAGATACGCAGTATTTT.

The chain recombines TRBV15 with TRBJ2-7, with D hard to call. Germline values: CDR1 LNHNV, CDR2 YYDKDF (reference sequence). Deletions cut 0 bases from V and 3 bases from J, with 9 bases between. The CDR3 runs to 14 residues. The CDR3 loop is CATSRDSGNYEQYF. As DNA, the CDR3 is TGTGCCACCAGCAGAGATTCGGGCAACTACGAGCAGTACTTC.

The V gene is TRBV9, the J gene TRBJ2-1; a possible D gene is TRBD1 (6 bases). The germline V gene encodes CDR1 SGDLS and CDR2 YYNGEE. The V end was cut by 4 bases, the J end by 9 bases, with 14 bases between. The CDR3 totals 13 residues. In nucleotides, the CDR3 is TGTGCCAGCAGCCAAACCAGGGGTGGTGAGCAGTTCTTC. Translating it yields CASSQTRGGEQFF.

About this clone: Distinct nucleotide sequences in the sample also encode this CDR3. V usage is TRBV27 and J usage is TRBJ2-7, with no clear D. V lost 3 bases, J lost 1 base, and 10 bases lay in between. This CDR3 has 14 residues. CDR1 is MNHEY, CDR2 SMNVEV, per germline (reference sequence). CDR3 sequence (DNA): TGTGCCAGCAGTTTCGGTGGACCGTCCTACGAGCAGTACTTC. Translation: CASSFGGPSYEQYF.

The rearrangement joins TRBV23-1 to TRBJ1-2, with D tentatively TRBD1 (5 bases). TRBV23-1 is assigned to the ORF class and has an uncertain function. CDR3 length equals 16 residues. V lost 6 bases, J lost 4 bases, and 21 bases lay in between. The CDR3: CASSRKWEGSLYGYTF. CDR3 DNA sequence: TGCGCCAGCAGCCGAAAATGGGAGGGGTCCCTCTATGGCTACACCTTC.

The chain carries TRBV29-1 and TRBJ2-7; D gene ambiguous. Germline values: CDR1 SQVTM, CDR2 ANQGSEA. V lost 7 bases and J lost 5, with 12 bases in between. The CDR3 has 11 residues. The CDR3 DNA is TGCAGCGCTGCCCAATCCCACGAGCAGTACTTC. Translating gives CSAAQSHEQYF.

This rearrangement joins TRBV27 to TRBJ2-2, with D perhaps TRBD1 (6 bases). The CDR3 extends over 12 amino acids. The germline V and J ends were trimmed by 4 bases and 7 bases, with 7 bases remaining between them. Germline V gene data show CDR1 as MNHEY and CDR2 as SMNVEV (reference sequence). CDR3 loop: CASSSDSGELFF. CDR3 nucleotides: TGTGCCAGCAGTTCGGACAGCGGGGAGCTGTTTTTT.